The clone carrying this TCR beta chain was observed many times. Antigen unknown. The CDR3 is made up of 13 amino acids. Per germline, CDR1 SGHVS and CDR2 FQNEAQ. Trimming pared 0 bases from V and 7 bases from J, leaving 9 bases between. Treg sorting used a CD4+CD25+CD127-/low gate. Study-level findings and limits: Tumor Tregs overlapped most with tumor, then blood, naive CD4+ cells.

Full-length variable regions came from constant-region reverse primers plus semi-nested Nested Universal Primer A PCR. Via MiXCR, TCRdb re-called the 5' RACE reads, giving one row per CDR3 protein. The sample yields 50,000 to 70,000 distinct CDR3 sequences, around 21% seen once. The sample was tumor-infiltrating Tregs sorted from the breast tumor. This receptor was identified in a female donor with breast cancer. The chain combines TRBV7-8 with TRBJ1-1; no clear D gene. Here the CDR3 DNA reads TGTGCCAGCAGCTTAGCGCAGGATCTTGAAGCTTTCTTT. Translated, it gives CASSLAQDLEAFF.